Sequencing of this TCR beta chain was carried out in a study of T cell responses to AZD1222 COVID-19 vaccine. V gave up 2 bases and J gave up 4 bases; unmatched junction bases: 6. Germline V gives CDR1 SGHKS, CDR2 YYEKEE (reference sequence). The CDR3 contains 15 residues. Repertoires were generated with immunoSEQ multiplex PCR, while TCRdb's copy carries only in-frame clones and drops some. This table has under 150,000 clones, nearly 95% appearing once. With regard to this clone: Its antigen is not known.

Findings and caveats of the study: AZD1222 recipients seropositive at baseline numbered only six or seven. Repertoire sampling was restricted to post-peak T cell response timepoints.

This TCR was recovered from an adult in good health. The genes are TRBV5-5 and TRBJ1-5, with TRBD1 matching 7 bases. The sequences come from peripheral blood, collected on day 0 of AZD1222 vaccination. CDR3 sequence: CASSLGGASNQPQHF. The CDR3 DNA is TGTGCCAGCAGCTTAGGGGGCGCATCTAATCAGCCCCAGCATTTT.